These 31 T cell receptor beta chains originate from one sample sequenced in a study of blood T cell repertoires in COVID-19. Using immunoSEQ multiplex PCR, the repertoire was profiled, and TCRdb retains in-frame clones only, with some absent. The sample holds 150,000 to 200,000 clones; around 85% are singletons and the top ten take roughly 9.2%. The sample consisted of peripheral blood. Receptors were obtained from a woman of 80 years or more with acute or convalescent COVID-19.

CDR3 loop: CASSVMDRTYEQYF. The CDR3 DNA reads TGTGCCAGCAGTGTTATGGACAGGACCTACGAGCAGTACTTC. The chain employs TRBV2 and TRBJ2-7; 7 nucleotides match TRBD1. The CDR3 covers 14 residues. CDR1 is SNHLY, CDR2 FYNNEI, per germline. The V gene end was trimmed by 4 bases and the J gene end by 2 bases; junction bases not matched to a gene: 5.

The chain links TRBV5-1 to TRBJ1-1, with 11 bases aligning to TRBD1. V dropped 5 bases and J dropped 2; count of bases not matched to a gene: 5. Germline assignment: CDR1 SGHRS and CDR2 YFSETQ. The CDR3 is made up of 15 amino acids. CDR3: CASRRGTGGNTEAFF. CDR3 sequence (DNA): TGCGCCAGCAGACGAGGGACAGGGGGTAACACTGAAGCTTTCTTT.

This clone has a single count. This sequence joins TRBV15 and TRBJ2-5, with 7 bases that match TRBD1. The CDR3 is 16 amino acids. Germline values: CDR1 LNHNV, CDR2 YYDKDF (reference sequence). J was trimmed by 5 bases and V by 4 bases; bases with no gene match: 13. The CDR3 DNA is TGTGCCACCAGCATAGACCACAGGGGCGGGCGGGAGACCCAGTACTTC. It yields the protein CATSIDHRGGRETQYF.

The CDR3 DNA sequence: TGCGCCAGCAGCTTGGGAGGGCCTTACAATGAGCAGTTCTTC. Its protein is CASSLGGPYNEQFF. The chain uses TRBV5-1 and TRBJ2-1; weak D call: TRBD2 (5 bases). The V gene's germline CDR1 is SGHRS and CDR2 YFSETQ. CDR3 length: 14 residues. Trimming shortened V by 0 bases and J by 4 bases, and 8 bases separated the two germline ends.

V and J are TRBV6-2 or TRBV6-3 and TRBJ1-2; TRBD1 aligns across 8 bases. With V trimmed by 4 bases and J by 7 bases, 8 bases remained unmatched. CDR3 length: 14 residues. Germline V gene sequence: CDR1 MNHEY, CDR2 SVGEGT. The CDR3 DNA sequence: TGTGCCAGCAGTTTTTCAACGGACAGGGCTGGCTACACCTTC. As protein: CASSFSTDRAGYTF.

V usage is TRBV4-3 and J usage is TRBJ1-2, with 8 bases lining up with TRBD1. V lost 1 base, J lost 5 bases, and 12 bases stayed unmatched. The CDR3 spans 17 residues. Germline V lookup: CDR1 LGHNA, CDR2 YSLEER. CDR3 in amino acids: CASSQGGQGARGYGYTF. CDR3 DNA: TGCGCCAGCAGCCAAGGGGGCCAGGGGGCGCGAGGGTATGGCTACACCTTC.

The rearrangement uses TRBV29-1 and TRBJ2-7; 9 positions agree with TRBD2. With 6 bases clipped from V and 3 bases from J, the junction kept 6 bases outside the gene matches. CDR3 length: 13 amino acids. Germline CDR1 is SQVTM and CDR2 is ANQGSEA. For the CDR3, the DNA is TGCAGCGTCGTGACTAGCGGAGGCTACGAGCAGTACTTC. This encodes CSVVTSGGYEQYF.

This chain joins TRBV9 and TRBJ1-4; TRBD1 might be the D (5 bases). The length of the CDR3 is 14 residues. V shed 4 bases and J shed 7 bases, with 14 bases lying between them. CDR1 and CDR2 (germline): SGDLS, YYNGEE. The CDR3 here is CASSSTPRGEKLFF. The DNA of the CDR3 is TGTGCCAGCAGCTCGACTCCTAGGGGTGAAAAACTGTTTTTT.

V and J are TRBV15 and TRBJ1-1; D perhaps matches TRBD1 (6 bases). Germline loops: CDR1 LNHNV, CDR2 YYDKDF (reference sequence). V gave up 0 bases and J gave up 5 bases, with 10 bases separating them. This CDR3 has 14 amino acids. CDR3 in DNA: TGTGCCACCAGCAGAGATCTGGGGGCAACTGAAGCTTTCTTT. This codes for CATSRDLGATEAFF.

The chain links TRBV19 to TRBJ2-2; 7 nucleotides line up with TRBD2. In germline, CDR1 is LNHDA, CDR2 SQIVND (reference sequence). The CDR3 loop spans 15 amino acids. V was pared by 7 bases and J by 2 bases, with 7 bases of the junction left unmatched. As DNA, the CDR3 is TGTGCCAGTAAGGCGGGCGGGGGAAACACCGGGGAGCTGTTTTTT. Translated, it gives CASKAGGGNTGELFF.

The genes are TRBV19 and TRBJ2-2, with TRBD2 identical over 10 bases. After removal of 6 bases from V and 5 bases from J, the junction contained 3 bases not matched to a gene. Germline values: CDR1 LNHDA, CDR2 SQIVND (reference sequence). The CDR3 has 14 amino acids. This CDR3 is CASRLAGRTGELFF. In DNA form, the CDR3 reads TGTGCCAGTAGACTAGCGGGAAGGACCGGGGAGCTGTTTTTT.

The rearrangement uses TRBV9 and TRBJ2-7; 10 bases align to TRBD2. Germline assignment: CDR1 SGDLS and CDR2 YYNGEE. The V gene end was trimmed by 4 bases and the J gene end by 7 bases; junction bases not matched to a gene: 11. There are 15 residues in the CDR3. CDR3 sequence (DNA): TGTGCCAGCAGCCCTAGCGGGGGAGGGGCAGAAGAGCAGTACTTC. Translating it yields CASSPSGGGAEEQYF.

The chain combines TRBV6-2 or TRBV6-3 with TRBJ1-5; 9 nucleotides agree with TRBD1. The germline V gene encodes CDR1 MNHEY and CDR2 SVGEGT. The CDR3 spans 15 residues. J gave up 1 base and V 6 bases, and 4 bases lay outside the gene matches. CDR3 residues: CASSRQGGSNQPQHF. For the CDR3, the DNA is TGTGCCAGCAGCAGACAGGGGGGAAGCAATCAGCCCCAGCATTTT.

CDR3: CASSLAGGTGADGYTF. In nucleotides, the CDR3 is TGTGCCAGCAGCCTCGCGGGGGGGACAGGGGCGGATGGCTACACCTTC. The chain is built from TRBV7-2 and TRBJ1-2, with 10 positions matching TRBD1. V lost 5 bases to trimming and J lost 6 bases; unmatched junction nucleotides: 12. Germline V CDR1 and CDR2: SGHTA, FQGNSA. The CDR3 is 16 residues long.

This chain links TRBV30 with TRBJ2-1; 9 nucleotides agree with TRBD2. Looked up from germline, CDR1 is GTSNPN and CDR2 is SVGIG (reference sequence). The CDR3 spans 16 residues. Trimming removed 0 bases from V and 9 bases from J; junction bases left unmatched: 12. The CDR3 DNA reads TGTGCCTGGAGTGTGAGCTCAGGCGGGAGGGCCGCTGAGCAGTTCTTC. It translates to CAWSVSSGGRAAEQFF.

The rearrangement links TRBV27 to TRBJ1-1; TRBD1 might be the D (6 bases). Germline assignment: CDR1 MNHEY and CDR2 SMNVEV (reference sequence). CDR3 length: 14 residues. Trimming stripped 4 bases from V and 4 bases from J, with 13 bases between. The CDR3 bases are TGTGCCAGCAGTTGGTGGGGGCCCGGCACTGAAGCTTTCTTT. Its protein product is CASSWWGPGTEAFF.

Of note for this clone: The sample has other DNA sequences that encode this CDR3 too. The chain links TRBV5-1 to TRBJ1-5, with D possibly TRBD1 on 6 matching bases. Per the germline V gene, CDR1 is SGHRS and CDR2 is YFSETQ. The V gene lost 0 bases and the J gene lost 4 bases, with 8 bases spanning the gap. The CDR3 sequence is 14 residues long. In DNA form, the CDR3 reads TGCGCCAGCAGCTTGGAGGGGGGGAATCAGCCCCAGCATTTT. It codes for CASSLEGGNQPQHF.

The V gene is TRBV29-1, the J gene TRBJ2-3; TRBD2 aligns across 13 bases. Trimming took 1 base from V and 2 from J; bases not matched to a gene: 18. The CDR3 sequence is 21 residues long. Per the germline V gene, CDR1 is SQVTM and CDR2 is ANQGSEA. CDR3 in amino acids: CSVEVPRTSGRDTRITDTQYF. CDR3 nucleotides: TGCAGCGTTGAAGTCCCCCGGACTAGCGGGAGAGACACACGCATCACAGATACGCAGTATTTT.

The V call is TRBV24-1, the J call TRBJ2-1; TRBD2 aligns across 10 bases. The CDR3 is made up of 15 amino acids. Germline CDR1 KGHDR, CDR2 SFDVKD. Unmatched junction bases numbered 6, after V lost 7 bases and J lost 4 bases. CDR3 sequence reads: CATSPSGSPYNEQFF. CDR3 bases: TGTGCCACCAGCCCTAGCGGGAGCCCGTACAATGAGCAGTTCTTC.

This clone was observed a single time. The chain couples TRBV29-1 to TRBJ1-2, with D perhaps TRBD1 (6 bases). CDR3 size: 12 residues. Trimming pared 4 bases from V and 6 bases from J, leaving 12 bases between. Germline V gene data show CDR1 as SQVTM and CDR2 as ANQGSEA. The CDR3 sequence: CSVVEGQHGYTF. In nucleotides, the CDR3 is TGCAGCGTTGTTGAAGGACAGCATGGCTACACCTTC.

The genes are TRBV9 and TRBJ1-1, with D tentatively TRBD1 (5 bases). V dropped 5 bases and J dropped 0 bases, with 20 bases sitting between them. There are 17 residues in the CDR3. Germline lookup yields CDR1 SGDLS and CDR2 YYNGEE. The DNA of the CDR3 is TGTGCCAGCAGTAACTTACCAGGGCAAACCATGAACACTGAAGCTTTCTTT. Translated: CASSNLPGQTMNTEAFF.

The chain links TRBV6-1 to TRBJ2-3; 9 bases fit TRBD1. Looked up from germline, CDR1 is MNHNS and CDR2 is SASEGT. V trimming: 1 base; J trimming: 0 bases; junction bases outside the gene matches: 2. This CDR3 is built from 16 residues. This CDR3 reads CASSEVGTGSTDTQYF. The CDR3 nucleotides are TGTGCCAGCAGTGAAGTAGGGACAGGGAGCACAGATACGCAGTATTTT.

The chain links TRBV6-2 or TRBV6-3 to TRBJ1-2; 8 bases are shared with TRBD1. The CDR3 has 13 amino acids. V lost 7 bases, J lost 3 bases, and 4 bases stayed unmatched. Germline CDR1 MNHEY, CDR2 SVGEGT. CDR3 coding DNA: TGTGCCAGCAACCCGACAGGGGACTATGGCTACACCTTC. It is translated as CASNPTGDYGYTF.

The V call is TRBV11-1, the J call TRBJ2-3; TRBD2 matches 9 bases. Germline loops: CDR1 SGHAT, CDR2 FQDESV (reference sequence). The CDR3 sequence is 15 residues long. V gave up 3 bases and J gave up 4 bases; unmatched junction bases: 5. CDR3 protein: CASSFVGGRADTQYF. DNA for the CDR3: TGTGCCAGCAGCTTTGTGGGCGGGAGGGCAGATACGCAGTATTTT.

V usage is TRBV9 and J usage is TRBJ2-1; 7 nucleotides align to TRBD2. V lost 3 bases to trimming and J lost 10 bases; unmatched junction nucleotides: 13. Germline V lookup: CDR1 SGDLS, CDR2 YYNGEE. There are 15 residues in the CDR3. The CDR3 DNA is TGTGCCAGCAGCGCCGCCCCAACTAGCGCCGGAGAGCAGTTCTTC. It translates to CASSAAPTSAGEQFF.

The CDR3 nucleotides read TGTGCTAGTGGTTTGCCAGAAAACTATGGCTACACCTTC. Its protein is CASGLPENYGYTF. The V and J genes are TRBV12-5 and TRBJ1-2; D unclear. With 2 bases removed from V and 2 bases from J, the gap between germline ends came to 6 bases. CDR3 size: 13 residues. Germline CDR1 is LGHNT and CDR2 is FRNRAP.

This rearrangement joins TRBV10-1 to TRBJ1-5, with 9 bases that match TRBD1. In germline, CDR1 is WNHNN, CDR2 SYGVQD (reference sequence). V gave up 6 bases and J gave up 1 base; unmatched junction bases: 10. This CDR3 is built from 17 residues. The CDR3 region has the DNA TGCGCCAGCAGCGTGGACAGGGGTATACGAAGCAATCAGCCCCAGCATTTT. Its translation is CASSVDRGIRSNQPQHF.

This chain uses TRBV30 with TRBJ2-2; 8 positions agree with TRBD2. CDR1 and CDR2 (germline): GTSNPN, SVGIG (reference sequence). V was clipped by 1 base and J by 0 bases; unmatched bases: 4. The CDR3 length is 16 residues. In DNA, the CDR3 is TGTGCCTGGAGTGCCAGGGGACTAGCGAACACCGGGGAGCTGTTTTTT. This codes for CAWSARGLANTGELFF.

The chain links TRBV3-1 (or the pseudogene TRBV3-2) to TRBJ2-3; 12 nucleotides agree with TRBD2. Germline loops: CDR1 LGHDT, CDR2 YNNKEL (reference sequence). The CDR3 extends over 15 amino acids. V shed 4 bases and J 6 bases; nucleotides not matched to a gene: 5. The chain's CDR3 is CASSRGGLAGDTQYF. CDR3 DNA sequence: TGTGCCAGCAGCCGGGGGGGACTAGCGGGTGATACGCAGTATTTT.

The rearrangement links TRBV5-4 to TRBJ1-5; 7 bases map to TRBD1. V trimming: 4 bases; J trimming: 4 bases; junction bases outside the gene matches: 2. CDR3 length: 13 amino acids. The germline V gene has CDR1 SGHNT and CDR2 YYREEE (reference sequence). CDR3 region: CASSRGQNQPQHF. CDR3 DNA sequence: TGTGCCAGCAGCAGGGGACAGAATCAGCCCCAGCATTTT.

The J gene is TRBJ2-1, the V gene TRBV10-3; 7 bases are shared with TRBD1. Germline trimming cut 5 bases from V and 8 bases from J; bases unmatched to any gene: 6. CDR3 length: 13 amino acids. Germline V gives CDR1 ENHRY, CDR2 SYGVKD. CDR3 in amino acids: CAISTTGDDEQFF. The DNA for the CDR3 is TGTGCCATCAGTACAACAGGGGACGATGAGCAGTTCTTC.